Shown below are 13 T cell receptor beta chains from a single sample sequenced in a study of T cell repertoires in aging, cancer and after chemotherapy. Peripheral blood genomic DNA, not sorted cells or RNA, was the template. TRB rearrangements spanning V, D and J were amplified using mixed TRB-A/B primers. Using its own MiXCR run on the multiplex PCR reads, TCRdb lists one record per CDR3 protein. The sample includes several thousand distinct CDR3 sequences, about 53% of them seen just once. The sequencing sample was made of blood. Receptor source: a human donor with a solid tumor.

The rearrangement joins TRBV15 to TRBJ1-2, with a weak D call TRBD1 (5 bases). Germline V gives CDR1 LNHNV, CDR2 YYDKDF (reference sequence). This CDR3 is built from 14 residues. Trimming left V 3 bases short and J 3 bases short, with 11 bases between. The CDR3 reads CATSSSGPDYGYTF. Written as DNA, the CDR3 is TGTGCCACCAGCAGCTCGGGACCGGACTATGGCTACACCTTC.

In this sample, this clonotype turned up a few times. The genes are TRBV7-2 and TRBJ1-6; TRBD1 is a possible D gene (5 bases). The CDR3 length is 18 residues. Per the germline V gene, CDR1 is SGHTA and CDR2 is FQGNSA. Deletions cut 2 bases from V and 9 bases from J, with 23 bases between. CDR3 sequence reads: CASSLLEPRKGILSPLHF. CDR3 in DNA: TGTGCCAGCAGCTTATTAGAGCCTCGAAAGGGGATTCTTTCACCCCTCCACTTT.

The chain links TRBV29-1 to TRBJ2-2; D not resolved. Trimming left V 0 bases short and J 6 bases short, with 14 bases between. This CDR3 comprises 15 residues. Germline V lookup: CDR1 SQVTM, CDR2 ANQGSEA. Here the CDR3 DNA reads TGCAGCGTTGAAGATCCGCTGGCCGCCCCCGGGGAGCTGTTTTTT. Translation: CSVEDPLAAPGELFF.

CDR3 sequence (DNA): TGTGCCACCACGCGGAACTACAATGAGCAGTTCTTC. Its translation is CATTRNYNEQFF. V usage is TRBV28 and J usage is TRBJ2-1; D gene ambiguous. Germline V CDR1 and CDR2: MDHEN, SYDVKM. V shed 10 bases and J shed 3 bases, with 10 bases lying between them. The CDR3 is 12 residues long.

The chain uses TRBV7-6 and TRBJ1-1, with 8 bases lining up with TRBD1. CDR3 size: 16 residues. The V segment lost 5 bases and the J segment 1 base; nucleotides outside the gene matches: 9. Germline V CDR1 and CDR2: SGHVS, FNYEAQ. The CDR3 DNA follows: TGTGCCAGCAGCCCGCAACAGGGGGTCGCGAACACTGAAGCTTTCTTT. It specifies CASSPQQGVANTEAFF.

The sample holds a few counts of this clonotype. This sequence joins TRBV7-3 and TRBJ2-5, with TRBD2 matching 7 bases. The CDR3 covers 15 residues. The germline CDR1 and CDR2 sequences are SGHTA and FQGTGA. Trimming at V came to 0 bases and at J to 5 bases, leaving 6 bases not matched to a gene. The CDR3 loop is CASSLTAGDGETQYF. The CDR3 DNA follows: TGTGCCAGCAGCTTAACGGCGGGAGATGGGGAGACCCAGTACTTC.

The chain is built from TRBV6-5 and TRBJ2-7; D remains ambiguous. This CDR3 is built from 13 residues. Per the germline V gene, CDR1 is MNHEY and CDR2 is SVGAGI. Trimming left V 6 bases short and J 4 bases short, with 13 bases between. The CDR3 sequence is CASSPHSQYEQYF. The CDR3 DNA follows: TGTGCCAGCAGCCCTCACTCCCAATACGAGCAGTACTTC.

CDR3 region: CASSLRRSSTFNEQFF. The CDR3, as DNA: TGTGCCAGCAGCTTGAGAAGGTCTAGCACGTTCAATGAGCAGTTCTTC. V and J are TRBV5-4 and TRBJ2-1; perhaps TRBD2 as D (5 bases). The V and J ends lost 1 base and 6 bases respectively, with 17 bases between them. The CDR3 runs 16 residues. The V gene's germline CDR1 is SGHNT and CDR2 YYREEE (reference sequence).

The gene calls are TRBV20-1 and TRBJ2-3, with a weak D call TRBD1 (6 bases). Looked up from germline, CDR1 is DFQATT and CDR2 is SNEGSKA (reference sequence). The V end was cut by 7 bases, the J end by 2 bases, with 10 bases between. This CDR3 is 12 amino acids long. The CDR3 loop is CSEGVTTDTQYF. CDR3 nucleotides: TGCAGTGAGGGGGTCACCACAGATACGCAGTATTTT.

The DNA for the CDR3 is TGTGCCAGCAGCCAAAGGTCCGGGGGTGCAGAGACCCAGTACTTC. Protein product: CASSQRSGGAETQYF. The chain is built from TRBV7-2 and TRBJ2-5, with a possible D match to TRBD2 (6 bases). The CDR3 is 15 residues long. Trimming removed 5 bases from V and 4 bases from J, with 17 bases in between. Germline V gene sequence: CDR1 SGHTA, CDR2 FQGNSA. The entire variable domain, with the rest obtained from reference TRBV7-2 and TRBJ2-5, is as follows: GAGVSQSPSNKVTEKGKDVELRCDPISGHTALYWYRQSLGQGLEFLIYFQGNSAPDKSGLPSDRFSAERTGGSVSTLTIQRTQQEDSAVYLCASSQRSGGAETQYFGPGTRLLVL.

The chain uses TRBV28 and TRBJ1-1; D unresolved. Per germline, CDR1 MDHEN and CDR2 SYDVKM. The CDR3 sequence is 14 residues long. Trimming cost V 7 bases and J 4 bases, with 16 bases left between them. CDR3 in DNA: TGTGCCAGCACCTTGGCACAACCATTCACTGAAGCTTTCTTT. Its protein is CASTLAQPFTEAFF.

This clonotype was seen only a few times. This chain uses TRBV29-1 with TRBJ2-7; tentative D call: TRBD2 (5 bases). Trimming removed 5 bases at V and 2 bases at J, with 7 bases between. CDR3 length: 11 amino acids. Per the germline V gene, CDR1 is SQVTM and CDR2 is ANQGSEA. The CDR3 DNA reads as TGCAGCGTTCGGGGTACCTACGAGCAGTACTTC. Amino acids: CSVRGTYEQYF.

This clonotype has only one observation. The chain combines TRBV20-1 with TRBJ1-1, with D perhaps TRBD1 (6 bases). This CDR3 is built from 14 residues. The ends were cut back, 0 bases at V and 2 bases at J, with 10 bases in the middle. The V gene's germline CDR1 is DFQATT and CDR2 SNEGSKA (reference sequence). CDR3 amino acids: CSARDKGTNTEAFF. The CDR3 region has the DNA TGCAGTGCTAGAGACAAAGGGACAAACACTGAAGCTTTCTTT.